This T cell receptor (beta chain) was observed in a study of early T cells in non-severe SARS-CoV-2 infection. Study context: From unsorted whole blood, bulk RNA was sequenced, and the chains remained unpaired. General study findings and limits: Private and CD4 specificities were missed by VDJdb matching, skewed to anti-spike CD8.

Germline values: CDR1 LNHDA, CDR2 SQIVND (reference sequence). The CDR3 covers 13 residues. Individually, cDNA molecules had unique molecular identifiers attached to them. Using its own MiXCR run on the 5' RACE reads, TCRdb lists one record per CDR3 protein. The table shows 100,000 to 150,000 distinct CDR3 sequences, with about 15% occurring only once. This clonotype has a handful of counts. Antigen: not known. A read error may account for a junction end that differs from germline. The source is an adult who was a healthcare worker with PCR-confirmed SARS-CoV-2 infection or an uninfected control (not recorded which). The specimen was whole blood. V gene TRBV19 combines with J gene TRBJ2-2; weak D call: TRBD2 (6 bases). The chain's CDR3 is CASSLEGGGELFF. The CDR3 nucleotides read TGTGCCAGTAGTCTAGAAGGAGGGGGGGAGCTGTTTTTT.